Below, one T cell receptor beta chain is given with its context. These data are taken from a study of blood T cell repertoires in COVID-19. Profiling relied on immunoSEQ multiplex PCR, and the TCRdb table lists in-frame clones only, not all of them. The sample carries roughly 290,000 clones, about nine tenths recorded once. This sequence originates from a woman in her fifties or sixties with acute or convalescent COVID-19. Sequencing input: peripheral blood.

CDR3 coding DNA: TGTGCCAGCAGCTTACTACAGGGTTGGAACTATGGCTACACCTTC. Protein sequence: CASSLLQGWNYGYTF. The chain employs TRBV11-2 and TRBJ1-2; maybe TRBD1 (6 bases). The length of the CDR3 is 15 residues. Germline V lookup: CDR1 SGHAT, CDR2 FQNNGV. V was shortened by 2 bases and J by 2 bases, with 12 bases between the two germline ends.